The present T cell receptor beta chain was sequenced within a study of blood T cell repertoires in COVID-19. Produced via immunoSEQ multiplex PCR; TCRdb's table is partial and in-frame only. The sample lists over 130,000 clones; 65% to 90% were seen once. Only a few counts were recorded for this clone. Sequenced input: peripheral blood. The source of this sequence is a man aged 50-59 years with acute or convalescent COVID-19.

CDR3 sequence: CASGSYWDTKAFF. The CDR3 coding sequence is TGTGCTAGTGGTTCCTATTGGGACACCAAAGCTTTCTTT. V is TRBV12-5 and J is TRBJ1-1; D possibly corresponds to TRBD1 (6 bases). The germline CDR1 and CDR2 sequences are LGHNT and FRNRAP. This CDR3 spans 13 amino acids. The germline V and J ends were trimmed by 4 bases and 9 bases, with 15 bases remaining between them. The full variable domain, in which reference TRBV12-5 and TRBJ1-1 provide the parts outside the CDR3, is DARVTQTPRHKVTEMGQEVTMRCQPILGHNTVFWYRQTMMQGLELLAYFRNRAPLDDSGMPKDRFSAEMPDATLATLKIQPSEPRDSAVYFCASGSYWDTKAFFGQGTRLTVV.